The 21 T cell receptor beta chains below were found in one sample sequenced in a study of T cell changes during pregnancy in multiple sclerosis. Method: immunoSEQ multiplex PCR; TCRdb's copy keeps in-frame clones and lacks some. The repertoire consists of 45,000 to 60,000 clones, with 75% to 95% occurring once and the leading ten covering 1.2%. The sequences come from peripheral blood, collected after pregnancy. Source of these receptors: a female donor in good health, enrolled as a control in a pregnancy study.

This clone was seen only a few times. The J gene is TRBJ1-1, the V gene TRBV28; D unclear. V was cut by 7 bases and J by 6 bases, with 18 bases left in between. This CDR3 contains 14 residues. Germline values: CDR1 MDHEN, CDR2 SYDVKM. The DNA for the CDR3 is TGTGCCAGCATCGATGGAGGGCCGATCCCTGAAGCTTTCTTT. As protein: CASIDGGPIPEAFF.

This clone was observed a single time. This CDR3 reads CASSSLGGSNQPQHF. CDR3 coding DNA: TGTGCCAGTAGTTCCCTTGGGGGGAGCAATCAGCCCCAGCATTTT. V and J are TRBV19 and TRBJ1-5, with TRBD1 as a possible D gene (5 bases). Germline CDR1 and CDR2: LNHDA and SQIVND (reference sequence). There are 15 residues in the CDR3. The V end lost 5 bases, the J end lost 1 base, and 12 bases lay between the germline ends.

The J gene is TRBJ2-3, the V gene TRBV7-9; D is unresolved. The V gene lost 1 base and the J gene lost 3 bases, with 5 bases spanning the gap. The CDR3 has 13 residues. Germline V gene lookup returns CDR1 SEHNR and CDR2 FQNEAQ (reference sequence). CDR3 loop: CASSLDTTDTQYF. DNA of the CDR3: TGTGCCAGCAGCTTAGACACAACAGATACGCAGTATTTT. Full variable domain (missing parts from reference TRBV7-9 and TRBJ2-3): DTGVSQNPRHKITKRGQNVTFRCDPISEHNRLYWYRQTLGQGPEFLTYFQNEAQLEKSRLLSDRFSAERPKGSFSTLEIQRTEQGDSAMYLCASSLDTTDTQYFGPGTRLTVL.

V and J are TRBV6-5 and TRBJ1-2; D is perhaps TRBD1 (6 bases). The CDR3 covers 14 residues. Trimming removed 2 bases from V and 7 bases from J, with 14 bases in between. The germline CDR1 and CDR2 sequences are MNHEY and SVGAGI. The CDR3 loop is CASSYATGKSGYTF. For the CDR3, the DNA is TGTGCCAGCAGTTACGCAACAGGGAAGAGTGGCTACACCTTC.

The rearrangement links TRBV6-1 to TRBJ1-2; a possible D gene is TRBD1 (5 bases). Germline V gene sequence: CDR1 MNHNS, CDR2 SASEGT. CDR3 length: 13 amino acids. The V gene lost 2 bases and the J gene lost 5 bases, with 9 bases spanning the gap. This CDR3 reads CASSEQGAYGYTF. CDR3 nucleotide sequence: TGTGCCAGCAGTGAACAGGGTGCTTATGGCTACACCTTC.

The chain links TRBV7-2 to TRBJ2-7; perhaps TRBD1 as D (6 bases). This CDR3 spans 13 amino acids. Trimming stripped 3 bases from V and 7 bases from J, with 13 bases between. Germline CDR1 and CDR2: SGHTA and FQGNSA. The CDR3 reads CASSLIEGGEQYF. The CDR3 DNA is TGTGCCAGCAGCTTGATCGAAGGGGGTGAGCAGTACTTC.

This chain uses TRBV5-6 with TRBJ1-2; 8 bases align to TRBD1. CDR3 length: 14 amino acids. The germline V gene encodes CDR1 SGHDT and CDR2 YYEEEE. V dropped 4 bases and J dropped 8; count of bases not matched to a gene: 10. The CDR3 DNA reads TGTGCCAGCAGCCGGACGACACAGGGGGGCGGCTACACCTTC. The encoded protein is CASSRTTQGGGYTF. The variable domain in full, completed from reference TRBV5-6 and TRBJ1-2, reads DAGVTQSPTHLIKTRGQQVTLRCSPKSGHDTVSWYQQALGQGPQFIFQYYEEEERQRGNFPDRFSGHQFPNYSSELNVNALLLGDSALYLCASSRTTQGGGYTFGSGTRLTVV.

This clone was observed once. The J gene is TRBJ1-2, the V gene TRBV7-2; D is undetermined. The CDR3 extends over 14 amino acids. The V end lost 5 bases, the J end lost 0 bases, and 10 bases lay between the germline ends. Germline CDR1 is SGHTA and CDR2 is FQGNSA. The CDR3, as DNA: TGTGCCAGCAGCCCCTGGGCTCCTAACTATGGCTACACCTTC. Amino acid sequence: CASSPWAPNYGYTF.

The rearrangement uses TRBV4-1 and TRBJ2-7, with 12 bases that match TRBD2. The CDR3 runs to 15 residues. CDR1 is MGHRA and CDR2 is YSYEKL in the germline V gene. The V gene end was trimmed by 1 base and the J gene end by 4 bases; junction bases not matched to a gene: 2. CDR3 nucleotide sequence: TGCGCCAGCAGCCAAGTCGGGACTAGCGGGTACGAGCAGTACTTC. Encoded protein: CASSQVGTSGYEQYF.

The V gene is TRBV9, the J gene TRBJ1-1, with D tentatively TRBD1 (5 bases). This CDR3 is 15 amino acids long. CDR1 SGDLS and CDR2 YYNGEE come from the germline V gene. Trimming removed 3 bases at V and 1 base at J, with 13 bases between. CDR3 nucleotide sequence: TGTGCCAGCAGCGCGGAGGGGCAGGGGAACACTGAAGCTTTCTTT. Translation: CASSAEGQGNTEAFF.

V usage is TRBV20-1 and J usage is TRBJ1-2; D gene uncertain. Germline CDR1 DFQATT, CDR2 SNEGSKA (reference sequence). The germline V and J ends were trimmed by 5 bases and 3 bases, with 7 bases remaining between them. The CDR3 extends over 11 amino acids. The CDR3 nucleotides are TGCAGTGCTGACACCGACTATGGCTACACCTTC. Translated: CSADTDYGYTF.

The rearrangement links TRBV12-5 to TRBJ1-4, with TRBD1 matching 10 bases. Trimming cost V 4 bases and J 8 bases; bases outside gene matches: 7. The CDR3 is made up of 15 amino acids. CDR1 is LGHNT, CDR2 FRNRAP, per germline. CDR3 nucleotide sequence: TGTGCTAGTGGTTCCTGGACAGGGGGACAAGAAAAACTGTTTTTT. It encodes CASGSWTGGQEKLFF.

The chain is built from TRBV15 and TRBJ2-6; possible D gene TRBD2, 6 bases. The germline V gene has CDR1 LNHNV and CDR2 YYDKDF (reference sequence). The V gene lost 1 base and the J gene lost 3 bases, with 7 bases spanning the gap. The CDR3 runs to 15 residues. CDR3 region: CATSRGGGGANVLTF. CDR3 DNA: TGTGCCACCAGCAGAGGGGGAGGTGGGGCCAACGTCCTGACTTTC.

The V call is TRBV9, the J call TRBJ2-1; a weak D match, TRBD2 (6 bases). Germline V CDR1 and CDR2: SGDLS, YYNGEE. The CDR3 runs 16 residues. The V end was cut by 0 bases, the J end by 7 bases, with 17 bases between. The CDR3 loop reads CASSVVGSGVMNEQFF. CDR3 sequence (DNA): TGTGCCAGCAGCGTAGTAGGTAGCGGAGTCATGAATGAGCAGTTCTTC.

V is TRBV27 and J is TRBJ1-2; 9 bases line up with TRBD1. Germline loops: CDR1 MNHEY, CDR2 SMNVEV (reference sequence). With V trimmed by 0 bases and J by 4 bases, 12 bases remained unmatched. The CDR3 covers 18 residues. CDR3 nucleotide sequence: TGTGCCAGCAGTTTATCTGGGACAGGGCCTTCTCCGAGCTATGGCTACACCTTC. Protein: CASSLSGTGPSPSYGYTF.

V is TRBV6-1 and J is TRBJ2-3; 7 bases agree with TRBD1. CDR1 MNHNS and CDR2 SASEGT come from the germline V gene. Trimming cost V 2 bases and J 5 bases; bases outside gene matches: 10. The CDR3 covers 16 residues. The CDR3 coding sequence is TGTGCCAGCAGTGAACGGAGGACAGGTTGGGTAGATACGCAGTATTTT. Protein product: CASSERRTGWVDTQYF.

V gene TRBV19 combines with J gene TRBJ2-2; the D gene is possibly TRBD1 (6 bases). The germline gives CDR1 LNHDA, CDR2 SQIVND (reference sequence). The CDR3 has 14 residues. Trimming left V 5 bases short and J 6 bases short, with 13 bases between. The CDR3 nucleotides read TGTGCCAGTAGTGCCGACAGGATTGCCGGGGAGCTGTTTTTT. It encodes CASSADRIAGELFF.

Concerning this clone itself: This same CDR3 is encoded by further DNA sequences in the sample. The CDR3 protein is CATSRLRDSSYEQYF. CDR3 nucleotides: TGTGCCACCAGCAGACTCCGGGACAGCTCCTACGAGCAGTACTTC. The chain employs TRBV15 and TRBJ2-7; 7 nucleotides agree with TRBD1. Germline CDR1 is LNHNV and CDR2 is YYDKDF (reference sequence). The CDR3 length is 15 residues. Unmatched junction bases numbered 4, after V lost 2 bases and J lost 0 bases.

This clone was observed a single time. The CDR3 loop reads CASSLGGGGEGYTF. CDR3 nucleotides: TGTGCCAGCAGCTTAGGCGGTGGAGGAGAGGGCTACACCTTC. J is TRBJ1-2 and V is TRBV13; D call uncertain. The CDR3 is made up of 14 amino acids. Trimming stripped 0 bases from V and 8 bases from J, with 13 bases between. Germline assignment: CDR1 PRHDT and CDR2 FYEKMQ (reference sequence).

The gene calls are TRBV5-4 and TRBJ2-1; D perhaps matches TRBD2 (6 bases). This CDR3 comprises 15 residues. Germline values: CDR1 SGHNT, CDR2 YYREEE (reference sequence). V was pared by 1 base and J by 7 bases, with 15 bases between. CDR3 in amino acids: CASSLRTGVGNEQFF. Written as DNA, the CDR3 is TGTGCCAGCAGCTTGAGAACGGGGGTGGGGAATGAGCAGTTCTTC.

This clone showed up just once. CDR3 in DNA: TGTGCCAGTAGCGATAGGGGGACAGCGGGAAACACCATATATTTT. Residues: CASSDRGTAGNTIYF. The gene calls are TRBV19 and TRBJ1-3; 7 bases fit TRBD1. V shed 6 bases, J shed 4 bases, and the junction held 9 bases outside the gene matches. The germline gives CDR1 LNHDA, CDR2 SQIVND (reference sequence). The length of the CDR3 is 15 residues.